These T cell receptor beta chains were read from a single sample in a study of blood T cell repertoires in COVID-19. Sequenced by immunoSEQ multiplex PCR; TCRdb stores in-frame clones only, minus some. The sample lists more than 90,000 clones; less than 85% were seen once. The sample comprised peripheral blood. The receptor set was obtained from an older man with acute or convalescent COVID-19. Each CDR3 is given with its conserved first and last residue. D genes are given only for firm matches. Only part of the rows carry a size: once, few, many, or a class if the clone is expanded.

>-|TRBJ2-5|TRBV28|-
CASTQRRETQYF
TGTGCCAGCACCCAACGGCGGGAGACCCAGTACTTC
>TRBD1|TRBJ2-2|TRBV5-6|once
CASRRVQGATGELFF
TGTGCCAGCAGAAGGGTACAGGGGGCGACCGGGGAGCTGTTTTTT
>TRBD1|TRBJ1-2|TRBV23-1|-
CASSQSTGLNYGYTF
TGCGCCAGCAGTCAATCGACAGGGCTGAACTATGGCTACACCTTC
>TRBD2|TRBJ2-3|TRBV6-2/TRBV6-3|-
CASSLAGETDTQYF
TGTGCCAGCAGTTTAGCGGGAGAGACAGATACGCAGTATTTT
>TRBD1|TRBJ1-6|TRBV18|-
CASSVDRGNSPLHF
TGTGCCAGCTCAGTGGACAGGGGGAATTCACCCCTCCACTTT
>-|TRBJ2-2|TRBV9|-
CASSPSRRDTGELFF
TGTGCCAGCAGCCCCTCGAGGAGGGACACCGGGGAGCTGTTTTTT
>TRBD1|TRBJ2-4|TRBV5-5|once
CASSKPTGVRDIQYF
TGTGCCAGCAGCAAGCCGACAGGGGTCAGGGACATTCAGTACTTC
>TRBD2|TRBJ2-3|TRBV3-1/TRBV3-2|-
CASSHGAAGADTQYF
TGTGCCAGCAGCCACGGGGCAGCGGGGGCAGATACGCAGTATTTT
>-|TRBJ2-5|TRBV7-3|-
CASSPSQGLWETQYF
TGTGCCAGCAGCCCCTCCCAGGGTTTATGGGAGACCCAGTACTTC
>TRBD1|TRBJ1-1|TRBV6-5|-
CASSLSTGGDTEAFF
TGTGCCAGCAGTCTGTCGACAGGGGGCGACACTGAAGCTTTCTTT
>-|TRBJ2-1|TRBV28|-
CASSHNSVSSYNEQFF
TGTGCCAGCAGTCACAATAGCGTTAGCTCCTACAATGAGCAGTTCTTC
>TRBD1|TRBJ1-1|TRBV5-1|-
CASSLAGGNTEAFF
TGCGCCAGCAGCTTGGCAGGGGGGAACACTGAAGCTTTCTTT
>-|TRBJ1-2|TRBV29-1|-
CSVDLPALTGYTF
TGCAGCGTTGATCTCCCCGCTCTCACAGGCTACACCTTC
>-|TRBJ2-2|TRBV5-1|-
CASSLGLFTGELFF
TGCGCCAGCAGCCTGGGACTGTTCACCGGGGAGCTGTTTTTT
>TRBD1|TRBJ1-3|TRBV29-1|-
CSVLDRGGFSGNTIYF
TGCAGCGTTCTCGACAGGGGAGGGTTCTCTGGAAACACCATATATTTT